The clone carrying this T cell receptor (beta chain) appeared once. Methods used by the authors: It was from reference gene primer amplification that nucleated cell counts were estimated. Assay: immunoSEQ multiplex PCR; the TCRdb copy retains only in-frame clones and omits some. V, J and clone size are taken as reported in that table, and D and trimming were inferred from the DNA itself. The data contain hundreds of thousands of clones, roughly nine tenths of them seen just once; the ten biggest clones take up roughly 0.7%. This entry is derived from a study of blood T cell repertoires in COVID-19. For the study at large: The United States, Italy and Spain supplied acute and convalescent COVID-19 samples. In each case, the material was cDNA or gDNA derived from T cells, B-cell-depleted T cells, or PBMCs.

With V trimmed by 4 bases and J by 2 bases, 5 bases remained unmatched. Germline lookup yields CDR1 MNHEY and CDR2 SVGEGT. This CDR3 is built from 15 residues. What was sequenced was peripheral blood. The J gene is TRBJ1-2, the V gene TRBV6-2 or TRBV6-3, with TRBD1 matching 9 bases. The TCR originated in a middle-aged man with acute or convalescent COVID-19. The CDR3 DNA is TGTGCCAGCAGTTCCTGGACAGGGGAGAACTATGGCTACACCTTC. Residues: CASSSWTGENYGYTF.